This T cell receptor (beta chain) was obtained from a study of blood T cell repertoires in COVID-19. Study information: Two negative PCRs, clearance, or symptom resolution had been documented for recovered Cohort 3 donors. Spain, Italy and the United States supplied samples that represented acute and convalescent COVID-19. From T cells, B-cell-depleted T cells, or PBMCs came the material, which was cDNA or gDNA.

V was clipped by 2 bases and J by 4 bases, with 12 bases between them. In germline, CDR1 is SNHLY, CDR2 FYNNEI. The CDR3 extends over 15 amino acids. How the authors handled the data: Amplification with reference gene primers provided the estimates of nucleated cell counts. The method was immunoSEQ multiplex PCR; TCRdb's version includes in-frame clones alone and lacks a portion of them. D and trimming come from the DNA, and the V and J calls and clone size come from that table. The sample holds a few hundred thousand clones; approximately 87% are singletons and the top ten take about 3.1%. This clone was recorded only once.

This TCR derives from a woman in her fifties or sixties in a cohort exposed to, infected with or recovered from COVID-19 (not recorded which). The sample comprised PBMCs or T cells enriched from blood (not recorded which). The chain has TRBV2 and TRBJ1-5, with D tentatively TRBD1 (6 bases). CDR3 sequence (DNA): TGTGCCAGCAGTGAAAGGACAGAGGGGAATCAGCCCCAGCATTTT. Translating gives CASSERTEGNQPQHF. The whole variable domain, filled in from reference TRBV2 and TRBJ1-5, reads EPEVTQTPSHQVTQMGQEVILRCVPISNHLYFYWYRQILGQKVEFLVSFYNNEISEKSEIFDDQFSVERPDGSNFTLKIRSTKLEDSAMYFCASSERTEGNQPQHFGDGTRLSIL.